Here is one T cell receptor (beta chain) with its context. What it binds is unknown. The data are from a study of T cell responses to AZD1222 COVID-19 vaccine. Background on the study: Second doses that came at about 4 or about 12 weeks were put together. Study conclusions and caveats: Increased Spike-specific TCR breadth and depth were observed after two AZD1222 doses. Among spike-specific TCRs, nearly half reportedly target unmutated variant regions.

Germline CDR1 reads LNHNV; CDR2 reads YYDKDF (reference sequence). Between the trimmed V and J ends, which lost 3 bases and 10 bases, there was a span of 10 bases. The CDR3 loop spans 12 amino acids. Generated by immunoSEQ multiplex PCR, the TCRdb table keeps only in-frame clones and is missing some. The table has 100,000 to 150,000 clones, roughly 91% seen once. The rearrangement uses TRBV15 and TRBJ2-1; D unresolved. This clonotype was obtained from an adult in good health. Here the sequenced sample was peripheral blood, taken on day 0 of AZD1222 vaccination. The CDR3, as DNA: TGTGCCACCAGCAGTGACCCCGGAGAGCAGTTCTTC. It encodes CATSSDPGEQFF.